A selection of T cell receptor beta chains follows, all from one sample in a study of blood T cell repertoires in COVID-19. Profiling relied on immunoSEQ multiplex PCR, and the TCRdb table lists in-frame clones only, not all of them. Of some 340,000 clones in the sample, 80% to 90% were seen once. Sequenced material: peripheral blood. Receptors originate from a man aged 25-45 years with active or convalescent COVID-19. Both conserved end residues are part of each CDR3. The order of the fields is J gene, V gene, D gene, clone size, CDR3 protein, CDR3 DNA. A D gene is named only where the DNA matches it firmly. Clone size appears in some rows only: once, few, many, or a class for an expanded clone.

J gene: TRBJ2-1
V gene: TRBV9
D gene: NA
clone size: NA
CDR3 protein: CASSPPQVGSYNEQFF
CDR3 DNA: TGTGCCAGCAGCCCCCCCCAGGTGGGCTCCTACAATGAGCAGTTCTTC

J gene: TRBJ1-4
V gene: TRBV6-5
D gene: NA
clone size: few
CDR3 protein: CATGRGGEKLFF
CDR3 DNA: TGTGCCACCGGCCGGGGTGGGGAAAAACTGTTTTTT

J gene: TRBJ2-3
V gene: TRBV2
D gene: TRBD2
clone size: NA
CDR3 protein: CASSPTSGSTDTQYF
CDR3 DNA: TGTGCCAGCAGTCCGACTAGCGGGAGCACAGATACGCAGTATTTT

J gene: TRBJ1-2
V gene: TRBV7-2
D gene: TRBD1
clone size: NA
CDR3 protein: CASSLNTRTGQGAYTF
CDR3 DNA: TGTGCCAGCAGCTTAAATACACGGACCGGACAGGGGGCATACACCTTC

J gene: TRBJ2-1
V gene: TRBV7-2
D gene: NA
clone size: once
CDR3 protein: CASSLGRLKGGNEQFF
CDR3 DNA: TGTGCCAGCAGCTTAGGGCGCCTCAAGGGGGGGAATGAGCAGTTCTTC

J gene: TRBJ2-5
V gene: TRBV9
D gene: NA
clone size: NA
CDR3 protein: CASSQGPTETQYF
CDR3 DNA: TGTGCCAGCAGTCAGGGGCCTACAGAGACCCAGTACTTC

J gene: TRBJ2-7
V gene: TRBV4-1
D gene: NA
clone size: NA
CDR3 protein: CASSQYPFVQTPVTAYEQYF
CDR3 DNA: TGCGCCAGCAGCCAGTATCCCTTTGTCCAAACACCCGTCACCGCCTACGAGCAGTACTTC

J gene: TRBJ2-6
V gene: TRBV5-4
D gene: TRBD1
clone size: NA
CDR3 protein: CASSPGTVIFSGANVLTF
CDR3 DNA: TGTGCCAGCAGTCCCGGGACAGTCATCTTCTCTGGGGCCAACGTCCTGACTTTC

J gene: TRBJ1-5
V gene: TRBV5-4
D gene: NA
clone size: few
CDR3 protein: CASSSSGGANQPQHF
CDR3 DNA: TGTGCCAGCAGCTCGTCAGGAGGCGCGAATCAGCCCCAGCATTTT

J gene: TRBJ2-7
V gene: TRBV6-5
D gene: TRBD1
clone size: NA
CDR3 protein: CASSYSATGSYEQYF
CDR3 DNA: TGTGCCAGCAGTTACTCCGCGACAGGGTCCTACGAGCAGTACTTC

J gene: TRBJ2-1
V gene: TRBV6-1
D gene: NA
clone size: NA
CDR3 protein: CASSESWLAGEQFF
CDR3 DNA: TGTGCCAGCAGTGAAAGCTGGCTAGCCGGTGAGCAGTTCTTC

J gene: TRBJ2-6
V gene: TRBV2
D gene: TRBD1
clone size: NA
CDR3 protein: CASKTGAISGANVLTF
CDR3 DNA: TGTGCCAGCAAGACAGGGGCTATCTCTGGGGCCAACGTCCTGACTTTC

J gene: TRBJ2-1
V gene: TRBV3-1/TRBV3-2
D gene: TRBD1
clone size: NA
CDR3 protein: CASSPGTGKGVYNEQFF
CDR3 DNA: TGTGCCAGCAGCCCCGGGACAGGGAAAGGGGTCTACAATGAGCAGTTCTTC

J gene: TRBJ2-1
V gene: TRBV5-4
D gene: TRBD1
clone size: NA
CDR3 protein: CASSKGQGTPSYNEQFF
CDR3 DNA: TGTGCCAGCAGCAAGGGACAGGGGACCCCTTCGTACAATGAGCAGTTCTTC

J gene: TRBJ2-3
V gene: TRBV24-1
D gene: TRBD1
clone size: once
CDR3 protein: CATSEPQTGSDTQYF
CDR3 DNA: TGTGCCACCAGTGAGCCTCAGACAGGGTCAGATACGCAGTATTTT

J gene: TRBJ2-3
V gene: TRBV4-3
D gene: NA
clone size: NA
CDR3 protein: CASSDSASSTDTQYF
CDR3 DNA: TGCGCCAGCAGCGATAGCGCCTCTAGCACAGATACGCAGTATTTT

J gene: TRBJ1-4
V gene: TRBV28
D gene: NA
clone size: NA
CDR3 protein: CASSFRTPNEKLFF
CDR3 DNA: TGTGCCAGCAGTTTTAGAACCCCTAATGAAAAACTGTTTTTT

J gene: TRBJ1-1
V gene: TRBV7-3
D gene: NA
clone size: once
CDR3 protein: CASSLQGPGTEAFF
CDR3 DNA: TGTGCCAGCAGCTTACAGGGGCCGGGGACTGAAGCTTTCTTT

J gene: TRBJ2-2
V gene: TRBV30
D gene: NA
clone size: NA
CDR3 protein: CAWSVWLSTGELFF
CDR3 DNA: TGTGCCTGGAGTGTATGGTTGAGCACCGGGGAGCTGTTTTTT

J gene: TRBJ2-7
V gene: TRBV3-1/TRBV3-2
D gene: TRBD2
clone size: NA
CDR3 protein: CASSQGGGTGEQYF
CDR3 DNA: TGTGCCAGCAGCCAAGGCGGGGGAACGGGCGAGCAGTACTTC

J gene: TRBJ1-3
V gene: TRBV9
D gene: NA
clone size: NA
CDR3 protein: CASSVVPGEDTIYF
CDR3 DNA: TGTGCCAGCAGCGTAGTGCCAGGGGAAGACACCATATATTTT

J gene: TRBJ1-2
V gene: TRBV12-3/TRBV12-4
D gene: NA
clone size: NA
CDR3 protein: CASSSDMVSYTF
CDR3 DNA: TGTGCCAGCAGTTCGGACATGGTGAGCTACACCTTC

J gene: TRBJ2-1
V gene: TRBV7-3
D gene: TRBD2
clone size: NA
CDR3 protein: CASSSRGGSGRTAHNEQFF
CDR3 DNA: TGTGCCAGCAGCTCCCGGGGGGGTAGCGGGAGGACAGCCCACAATGAGCAGTTCTTC

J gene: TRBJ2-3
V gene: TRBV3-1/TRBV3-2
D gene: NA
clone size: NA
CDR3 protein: CASSQRTVYDTQYF
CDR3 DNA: TGTGCCAGCAGTCAAAGGACAGTTTACGATACGCAGTATTTT

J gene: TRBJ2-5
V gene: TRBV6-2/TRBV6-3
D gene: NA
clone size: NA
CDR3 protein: CASSYSFSGEETQYF
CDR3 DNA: TGTGCCAGCAGTTATAGTTTTTCGGGGGAAGAGACCCAGTACTTC

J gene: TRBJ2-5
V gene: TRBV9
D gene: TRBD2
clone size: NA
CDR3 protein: CASSVGLAGETQYF
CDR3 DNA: TGTGCCAGCAGCGTGGGACTAGCGGGAGAGACCCAGTACTTC

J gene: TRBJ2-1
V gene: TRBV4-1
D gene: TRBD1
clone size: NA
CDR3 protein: CASSQYPGQNNEQFF
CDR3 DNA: TGCGCCAGCAGCCAGTATCCGGGACAGAACAATGAGCAGTTCTTC

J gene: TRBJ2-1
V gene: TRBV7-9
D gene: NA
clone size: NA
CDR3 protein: CAATSGSYNEQFF
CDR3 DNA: TGTGCCGCGACTAGTGGGTCCTACAATGAGCAGTTCTTC

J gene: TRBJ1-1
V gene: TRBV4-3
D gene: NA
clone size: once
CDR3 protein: CASSRLTPGLKNTEAFF
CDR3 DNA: TGCGCCAGCAGCCGACTTACCCCGGGACTTAAGAACACTGAAGCTTTCTTT

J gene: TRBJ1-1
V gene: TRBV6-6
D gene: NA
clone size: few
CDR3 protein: CASGQNTEAFF
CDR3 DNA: TGTGCCAGCGGGCAGAACACTGAAGCTTTCTTT

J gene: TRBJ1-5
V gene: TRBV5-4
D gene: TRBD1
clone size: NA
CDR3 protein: CASSLGKWQGVAQPQHF
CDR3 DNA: TGTGCCAGCAGCTTGGGGAAGTGGCAGGGGGTAGCTCAGCCCCAGCATTTT

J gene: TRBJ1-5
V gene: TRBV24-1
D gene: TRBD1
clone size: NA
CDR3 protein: CATSDPGGGGNQPQHF
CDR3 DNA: TGTGCCACCAGTGATCCAGGGGGAGGAGGCAATCAGCCCCAGCATTTT

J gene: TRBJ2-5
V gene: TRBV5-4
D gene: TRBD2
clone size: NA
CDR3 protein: CASSSPSGGAVETQYF
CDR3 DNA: TGTGCCAGCAGCTCCCCTAGCGGGGGGGCTGTTGAGACCCAGTACTTC

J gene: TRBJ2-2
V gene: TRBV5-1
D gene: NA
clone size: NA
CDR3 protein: CASSTLATDTGELFF
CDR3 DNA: TGCGCCAGCAGCACTCTAGCAACGGACACCGGGGAGCTGTTTTTT

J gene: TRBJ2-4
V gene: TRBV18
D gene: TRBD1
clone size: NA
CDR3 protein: CASSPSRGQDIQYF
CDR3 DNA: TGTGCCAGCTCACCGAGCAGGGGGCAGGACATTCAGTACTTC

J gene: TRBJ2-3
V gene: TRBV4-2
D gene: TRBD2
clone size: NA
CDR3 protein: CASSPTPTSGRGDTQYF
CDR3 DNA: TGTGCCAGCAGCCCCACCCCGACTAGCGGGAGAGGGGATACGCAGTATTTT

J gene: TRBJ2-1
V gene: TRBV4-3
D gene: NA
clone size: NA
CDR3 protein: CASSLVEGVPYNEQFF
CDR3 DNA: TGCGCCAGCAGCCTCGTTGAGGGCGTCCCCTACAATGAGCAGTTCTTC

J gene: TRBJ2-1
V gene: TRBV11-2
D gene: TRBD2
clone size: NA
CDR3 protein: CASSLDLTGGHEQFF
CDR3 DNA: TGTGCCAGCAGCTTAGATCTGACGGGGGGGCATGAGCAGTTCTTC

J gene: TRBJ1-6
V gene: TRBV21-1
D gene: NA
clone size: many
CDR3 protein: CATPGRHNSPLHF
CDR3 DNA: TGTGCCACCCCCGGCAGGCATAATTCACCCCTCCACTTT

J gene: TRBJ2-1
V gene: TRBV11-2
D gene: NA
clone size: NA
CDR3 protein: CASSSRNEQFF
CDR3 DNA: TGTGCCAGCAGCTCCCGCAATGAGCAGTTCTTC

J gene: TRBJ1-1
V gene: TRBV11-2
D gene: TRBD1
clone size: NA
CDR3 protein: CASSQAGDRVNTEAFF
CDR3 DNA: TGTGCCAGCAGCCAAGCAGGGGACAGGGTAAATACTGAAGCTTTCTTT